A single sample is the source of the 11 T cell receptor beta chains below, sequenced in a study of shared clonotypes between healthy human individuals. The data were produced by immunoSEQ multiplex PCR, yet TCRdb's version contains in-frame clones alone and is incomplete. Among 400,000 to 550,000 clones listed, roughly 78% were seen once. Sample: PBMCs. Receptors originate from a woman aged 40 to 49 in good health. Some clones in this sample may be carry-over from other donors' samples.

The CDR3: CASRSRTLRFEQFF. The CDR3, as DNA: TGTGCCAGCCGATCTCGGACTCTTCGGTTTGAGCAGTTCTTC. V is TRBV7-9 and J is TRBJ2-1; TRBD2 is a possible D gene (5 bases). V was cut by 8 bases and J by 9 bases, with 20 bases left in between. The CDR3 length is 14 residues. Germline values: CDR1 SEHNR, CDR2 FQNEAQ (reference sequence).

This clone was found once. The genes are TRBV9 and TRBJ2-5; no reliable D call. Trimming removed 3 bases from V and 1 base from J, with 10 bases in between. Germline CDR1 and CDR2: SGDLS and YYNGEE. The CDR3 is 14 residues long. The CDR3 here is CASSERITQETQYF. The DNA of the CDR3 is TGTGCCAGCAGCGAACGGATCACCCAAGAGACCCAGTACTTC.

This clone was seen a few times. The chain employs TRBV6-1 and TRBJ1-1; perhaps TRBD1 as D (5 bases). V dropped 7 bases and J dropped 4 bases, with 19 bases sitting between them. The CDR3 consists of 15 residues. The germline V gene encodes CDR1 MNHNS and CDR2 SASEGT. The DNA for the CDR3 is TGTGCCAGCACCACGGGGGGATCCCCCGGCACTGAAGCTTTCTTT. Its translation is CASTTGGSPGTEAFF.

The V and J genes are TRBV7-6 and TRBJ2-3; TRBD1 is a possible D gene (6 bases). The CDR3 runs to 15 residues. The germline V gene has CDR1 SGHVS and CDR2 FNYEAQ. With 1 base removed from V and 2 bases from J, the gap between germline ends came to 10 bases. The CDR3, as DNA: TGTGCCAGCAGCTTAGGTACAGGGTTCACAGATACGCAGTATTTT. Its translation is CASSLGTGFTDTQYF.

This sequence joins TRBV5-4 and TRBJ1-1; no firm D call. CDR1 SGHNT and CDR2 YYREEE come from the germline V gene (reference sequence). Deletions cut 4 bases from V and 0 bases from J, with 16 bases between. This CDR3 is built from 16 residues. CDR3 sequence reads: CASSRVAASMNTEAFF. The CDR3 DNA follows: TGTGCCAGCAGCCGGGTGGCTGCTTCAATGAACACTGAAGCTTTCTTT.

There are a few counts of this clone. The chain combines TRBV5-4 with TRBJ2-5; D remains unclear. The CDR3 length is 14 residues. V was cut by 4 bases and J by 4 bases, with 14 bases left in between. Germline V gives CDR1 SGHNT, CDR2 YYREEE (reference sequence). Here the CDR3 reads CASSTGAARETQYF. CDR3 bases: TGTGCCAGCAGCACCGGAGCCGCGCGAGAGACCCAGTACTTC.

This clone was picked up a small number of times. The chain carries TRBV2 and TRBJ2-1; D is perhaps TRBD1 (5 bases). This CDR3 has 14 residues. Trimming stripped 3 bases from V and 7 bases from J, with 13 bases between. Germline CDR1 SNHLY, CDR2 FYNNEI. CDR3 in DNA: TGTGCCAGCAGTGAGCAGGGTTATGAGAATGAGCAGTTCTTC. It translates to CASSEQGYENEQFF.

J is TRBJ2-5 and V is TRBV6-1; 10 positions match TRBD2. Germline V gene sequence: CDR1 MNHNS, CDR2 SASEGT. V lost 5 bases and J lost 7; bases outside the gene matches: 7. The CDR3 sequence is 14 residues long. The CDR3 protein is CASSLGQRGGTQYF. CDR3 nucleotides: TGTGCCAGCAGTCTTGGCCAGCGGGGGGGGACCCAGTACTTC.

CDR3 in DNA: TGTGCCAGCAGCCGGATGAACACTGAAGCTTTCTTT. This codes for CASSRMNTEAFF. The chain carries TRBV28 and TRBJ1-1, with D unresolved. Germline V gene sequence: CDR1 MDHEN, CDR2 SYDVKM. The length of the CDR3 is 12 residues. The ends were cut back, 6 bases at V and 0 bases at J, with 5 bases in the middle.

The V call is TRBV6-1, the J call TRBJ1-2; no clear D gene. The CDR3 has 11 residues. Germline V lookup: CDR1 MNHNS, CDR2 SASEGT. V was shortened by 5 bases and J by 7 bases, with 8 bases between the two germline ends. DNA of the CDR3: TGTGCCAGCAGTCGAGACATTGGCTACACCTTC. It is translated as CASSRDIGYTF.

Turning to this clone: This sample includes further DNA sequences coding for the same CDR3. The V and J genes are TRBV5-1 and TRBJ2-3, with TRBD1 matching 7 bases. Germline assignment: CDR1 SGHRS and CDR2 YFSETQ. The CDR3 runs 15 residues. V lost 0 bases to trimming and J lost 1 base; unmatched junction nucleotides: 2. CDR3 in amino acids: CASSLGQGGTDTQYF. In DNA, the CDR3 is TGCGCCAGCAGCTTGGGGCAGGGGGGCACAGATACGCAGTATTTT.